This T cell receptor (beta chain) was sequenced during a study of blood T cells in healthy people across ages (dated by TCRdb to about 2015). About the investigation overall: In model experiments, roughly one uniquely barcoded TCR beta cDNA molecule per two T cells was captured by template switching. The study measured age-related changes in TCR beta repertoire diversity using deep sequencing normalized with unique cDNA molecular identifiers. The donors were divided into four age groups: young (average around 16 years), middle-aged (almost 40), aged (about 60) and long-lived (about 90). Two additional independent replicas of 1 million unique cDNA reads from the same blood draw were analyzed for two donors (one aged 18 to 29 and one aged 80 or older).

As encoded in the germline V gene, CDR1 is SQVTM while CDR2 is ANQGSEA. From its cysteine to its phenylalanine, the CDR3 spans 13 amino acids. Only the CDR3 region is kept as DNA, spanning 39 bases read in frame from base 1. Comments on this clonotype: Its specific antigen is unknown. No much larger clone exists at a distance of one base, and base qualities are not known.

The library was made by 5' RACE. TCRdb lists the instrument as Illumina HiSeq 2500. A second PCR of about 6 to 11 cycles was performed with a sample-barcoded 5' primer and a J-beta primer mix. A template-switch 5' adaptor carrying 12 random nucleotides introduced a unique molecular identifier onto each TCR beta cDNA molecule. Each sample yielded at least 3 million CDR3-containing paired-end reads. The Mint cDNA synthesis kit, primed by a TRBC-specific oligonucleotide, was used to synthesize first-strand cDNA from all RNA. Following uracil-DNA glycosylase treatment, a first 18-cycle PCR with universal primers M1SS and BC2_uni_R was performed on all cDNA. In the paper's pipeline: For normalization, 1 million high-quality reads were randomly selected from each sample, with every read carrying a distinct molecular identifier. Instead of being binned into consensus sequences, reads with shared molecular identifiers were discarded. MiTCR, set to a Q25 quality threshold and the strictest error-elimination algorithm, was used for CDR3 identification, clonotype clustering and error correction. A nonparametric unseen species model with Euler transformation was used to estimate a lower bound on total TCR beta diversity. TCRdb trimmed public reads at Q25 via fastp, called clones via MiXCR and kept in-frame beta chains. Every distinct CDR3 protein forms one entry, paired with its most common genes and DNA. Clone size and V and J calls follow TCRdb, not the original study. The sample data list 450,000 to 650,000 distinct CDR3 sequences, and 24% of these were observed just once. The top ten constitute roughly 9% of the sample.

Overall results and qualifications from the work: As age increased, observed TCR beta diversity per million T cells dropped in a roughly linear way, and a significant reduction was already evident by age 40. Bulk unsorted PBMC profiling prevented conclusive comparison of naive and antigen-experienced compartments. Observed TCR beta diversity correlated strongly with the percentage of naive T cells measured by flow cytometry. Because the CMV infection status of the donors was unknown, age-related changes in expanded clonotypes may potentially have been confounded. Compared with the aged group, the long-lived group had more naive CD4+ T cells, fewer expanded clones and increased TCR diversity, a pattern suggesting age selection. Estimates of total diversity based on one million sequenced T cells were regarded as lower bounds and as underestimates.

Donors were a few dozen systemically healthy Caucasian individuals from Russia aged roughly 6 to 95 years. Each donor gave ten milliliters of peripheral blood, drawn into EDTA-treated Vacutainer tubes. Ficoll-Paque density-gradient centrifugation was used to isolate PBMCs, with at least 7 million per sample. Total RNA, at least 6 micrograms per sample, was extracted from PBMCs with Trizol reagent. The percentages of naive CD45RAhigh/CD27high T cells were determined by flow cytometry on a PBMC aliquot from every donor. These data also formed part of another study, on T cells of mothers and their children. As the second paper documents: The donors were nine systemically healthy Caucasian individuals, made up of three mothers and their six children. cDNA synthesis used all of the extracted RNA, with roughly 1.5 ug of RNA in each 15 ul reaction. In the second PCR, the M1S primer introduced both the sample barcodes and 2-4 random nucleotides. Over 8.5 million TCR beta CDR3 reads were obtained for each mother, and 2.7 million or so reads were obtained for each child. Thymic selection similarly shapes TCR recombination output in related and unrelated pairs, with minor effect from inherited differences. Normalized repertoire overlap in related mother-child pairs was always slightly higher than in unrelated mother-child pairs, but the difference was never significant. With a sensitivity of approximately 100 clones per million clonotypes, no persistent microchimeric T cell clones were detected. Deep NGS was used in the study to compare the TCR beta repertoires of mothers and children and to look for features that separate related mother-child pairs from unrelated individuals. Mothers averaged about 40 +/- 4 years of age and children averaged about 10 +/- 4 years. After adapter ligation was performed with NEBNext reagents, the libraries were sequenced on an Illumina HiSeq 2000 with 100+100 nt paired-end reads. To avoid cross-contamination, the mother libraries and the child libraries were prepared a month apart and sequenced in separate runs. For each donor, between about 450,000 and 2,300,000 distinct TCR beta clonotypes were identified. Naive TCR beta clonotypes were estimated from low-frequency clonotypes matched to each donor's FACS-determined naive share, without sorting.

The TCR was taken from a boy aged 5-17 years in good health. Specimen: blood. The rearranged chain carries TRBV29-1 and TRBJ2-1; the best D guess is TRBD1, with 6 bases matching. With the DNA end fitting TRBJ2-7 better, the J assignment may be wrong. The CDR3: CSAANRESYEQYF. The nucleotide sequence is TGCAGCGCCGCTAACAGGGAATCCTACGAGCAGTACTTC.